This entry is about one TCR beta chain. Antigen unknown. The record originates from a study of T-cell reconstitution after alpha-beta-depleted transplantation in children. The length of the CDR3 is 16 residues. Germline trimming cut 0 bases from V and 3 bases from J; bases unmatched to any gene: 6. Germline CDR1 and CDR2: DFQATT and SNEGSKA (reference sequence). Preparation of the TCRbeta library involved a method that used unique molecular identifiers. TCRdb passed the PCR reads through MiXCR, listing each CDR3 protein once. This sample has around 960,000 distinct CDR3 sequences, with roughly 29% found just once. Study-wide results and limits: Where alpha-beta T cells came from about two months after transplant was reportedly several hundred expanded graft clones.

Material: PBMCs, mostly from graft donor cells, obtained 360 days after TCRalphabeta/CD19-depleted stem cell transplant. This chain connects TRBV20-1 to TRBJ2-3; TRBD2 matches at 10 bases. This sequence was found in a boy in the first two years of life who had a stem cell transplant for SCID, so the T cells may come from the graft donor. The CDR3 protein is CSARDRSGGATDTQYF. The CDR3 bases are TGCAGTGCTAGAGATCGAAGCGGGGGGGCGACAGATACGCAGTATTTT.